What follows are 14 T cell receptor beta chains derived from one specimen sequenced in a study of blood T cell repertoires in COVID-19 (dated by TCRdb to between 2020 and 2021). The library was obtained by the immunoSEQ multiplex PCR assay. TCRdb took over this immuneACCESS table, retaining in-frame rearrangements with V and J assigned. Such tables are incomplete; in checked studies, under half of the missing clones stem from an unresolved V gene, and the remainder is unexplained. The sample data list 100,000 to 150,000 clones, and less than 90% of these were observed just once. The ten largest clones add up to 25% to 30% of the sample. The material sequenced was peripheral blood. Source of these receptors: a woman aged 80 or over with acute or convalescent COVID-19.

V usage is TRBV20-1 and J usage is TRBJ1-2; D is possibly TRBD1 (6 bases). CDR1 is DFQATT and CDR2 is SNEGSKA in the germline V gene (reference sequence). V lost 6 bases and J lost 5, with 16 bases in between. CDR3 length: 13 residues. The CDR3 protein is CSASAGTSYGYTF. The DNA for the CDR3 is TGCAGTGCAAGTGCCGGGACATCATATGGCTACACCTTC.

This chain connects TRBV14 to TRBJ2-1; D might be TRBD2 (6 bases). Trimming shortened V by 0 bases and J by 9 bases, and 12 bases separated the two germline ends. This CDR3 has 14 amino acids. Germline CDR1 reads SGHDN; CDR2 reads FVKESK. This CDR3 is CASSQDRGSSEQFF. DNA for the CDR3: TGTGCCAGCAGCCAAGATCGGGGGAGTAGTGAGCAGTTCTTC.

This chain uses TRBV19 with TRBJ1-2; D not resolved. The length of the CDR3 is 14 residues. Germline V gene data show CDR1 as LNHDA and CDR2 as SQIVND (reference sequence). Trimming removed 3 bases at V and 6 bases at J, with 14 bases between. CDR3 DNA: TGTGCCAGTAGTATGCACCGCAGTGGAGATGGCTACACCTTC. Translation: CASSMHRSGDGYTF.

The chain links TRBV6-5 to TRBJ1-1; TRBD1 agrees at 7 bases. Germline V gene data show CDR1 as MNHEY and CDR2 as SVGAGI. The CDR3 consists of 15 residues. J was trimmed by 6 bases and V by 4 bases; bases with no gene match: 11. CDR3 DNA sequence: TGTGCCAGCAGTTCCCCGGGACAGTTTATGGCTGAAGCTTTCTTT. As protein: CASSSPGQFMAEAFF.

The chain joins TRBV11-2 to TRBJ1-5; maybe TRBD1 (6 bases). Germline values: CDR1 SGHAT, CDR2 FQNNGV. The V end was cut by 4 bases, the J end by 2 bases, with 12 bases between. The CDR3 is 15 residues long. CDR3 in amino acids: CASSYRAGGNQPQHF. The CDR3 DNA is TGTGCCAGCAGCTACAGGGCAGGTGGCAATCAGCCCCAGCATTTT.

The V and J genes are TRBV5-4 and TRBJ1-2, with a possible D match to TRBD1 (5 bases). V dropped 3 bases and J dropped 5 bases, with 17 bases sitting between them. The CDR3 is 15 residues long. The germline V gene encodes CDR1 SGHNT and CDR2 YYREEE (reference sequence). CDR3 DNA sequence: TGTGCCAGCAGCTCAGGAGCCGGGGAGGGGTATGGCTACACCTTC. It translates to CASSSGAGEGYGYTF.

The chain recombines TRBV2 with TRBJ2-3, with a possible D match to TRBD1 (5 bases). The CDR3 totals 14 residues. The V gene lost 11 bases and the J gene lost 0 bases, with 15 bases spanning the gap. Per the germline V gene, CDR1 is SNHLY and CDR2 is FYNNEI. The CDR3 reads CAAPQGTSTDTQYF. The CDR3 region has the DNA TGTGCCGCACCTCAGGGAACTAGCACAGATACGCAGTATTTT.

The CDR3 spells CASSIRTGNTEAFF. CDR3 in DNA: TGTGCCAGTAGTATAAGAACGGGTAACACTGAAGCTTTCTTT. The chain couples TRBV19 to TRBJ1-1; D remains unclear. Trimming removed 2 bases at V and 2 bases at J, with 9 bases between. In germline, CDR1 is LNHDA, CDR2 SQIVND (reference sequence). The CDR3 sequence is 14 residues long.

The chain is built from TRBV18 and TRBJ1-4; D might be TRBD1 (5 bases). The germline V and J ends were trimmed by 6 bases and 6 bases, with 8 bases remaining between them. The CDR3 covers 12 residues. CDR1 is KGHSH, CDR2 LQKENI, per germline. CDR3 coding DNA: TGTGCCAGCTCCGGGGGAGATGAAAAACTGTTTTTT. It yields the protein CASSGGDEKLFF. The variable domain in full, with the rest retrieved from reference TRBV18 and TRBJ1-4, is NAGVMQNPRHLVRRRGQEARLRCSPMKGHSHVYWYRQLPEEGLKFMVYLQKENIIDESGMPKERFSAEFPKEGPSILRIQQVVRGDSAAYFCASSGGDEKLFFGSGTQLSVL.

This chain connects TRBV12-3 or TRBV12-4 to TRBJ1-1; no clear D gene. V was shortened by 4 bases and J by 4 bases, with 10 bases between the two germline ends. The CDR3 is 13 residues long. The chain's CDR3 is CASSSTQRTEAFF. The CDR3 nucleotides read TGTGCCAGCAGTTCCACCCAGCGCACTGAAGCTTTCTTT.

The genes are TRBV9 and TRBJ2-7; 10 bases map to TRBD1. The germline V gene has CDR1 SGDLS and CDR2 YYNGEE. This CDR3 spans 14 amino acids. The ends lost 4 bases at V and 2 bases at J; junction bases unmatched: 3. The CDR3 DNA follows: TGTGCCAGCAGCTTAGGACAGGGGGCCTACGAGCAGTACTTC. This gives the protein CASSLGQGAYEQYF.

The chain uses TRBV6-5 and TRBJ2-5; weak D call: TRBD1 (6 bases). V gave up 2 bases and J gave up 9 bases, with 19 bases separating them. CDR3 length equals 15 residues. Germline V gene data show CDR1 as MNHEY and CDR2 as SVGAGI. The CDR3 region has the DNA TGTGCCAGCAGTTACCAAATACAGGGACGGACGGCCCAGTACTTC. It translates to CASSYQIQGRTAQYF.

The chain combines TRBV5-1 with TRBJ2-7; 7 bases line up with TRBD1. The CDR3 loop spans 14 amino acids. The germline V gene has CDR1 SGHRS and CDR2 YFSETQ. J was trimmed by 5 bases and V by 2 bases; bases with no gene match: 7. This CDR3 reads CASSLQGLWDEQYF. The CDR3 region has the DNA TGCGCCAGCAGCTTACAGGGGCTTTGGGACGAGCAGTACTTC.

The chain combines TRBV7-8 with TRBJ1-1, with no clear D. V was clipped by 4 bases and J by 0 bases, with 6 bases between them. Germline lookup yields CDR1 SGHVS and CDR2 FQNEAQ. This CDR3 spans 13 amino acids. CDR3 bases: TGTGCCAGCAGCTATACAGTGAACACTGAAGCTTTCTTT. Translated: CASSYTVNTEAFF.